A single TCR beta chain is shown here with its context. V was trimmed by 4 bases and J by 4 bases, leaving 11 bases between them. The V gene's germline CDR1 is SGHNT and CDR2 YYREEE (reference sequence). CDR3 size: 13 residues. TCRdb's copy holds only in-frame clones and misses some; the assay was immunoSEQ multiplex PCR. The sample has 270,000 or so clones; over 80% are singletons. The sample is drawn from a study of blood T cell repertoires in COVID-19. About the study: Spain, Italy and the United States supplied samples that represented acute and convalescent COVID-19.

The receptor was derived from a woman aged 30 to 39 with acute COVID-19. Sequencing was done on a sample of PBMCs or T cells enriched from blood (not recorded which). J is TRBJ2-5 and V is TRBV5-4; no clear D gene. The CDR3 DNA follows: TGTGCCAGCAGCGAATTAGCCCGAGAGACCCAGTACTTC. Its translation is CASSELARETQYF.